One and the same sample provided the 19 T cell receptor beta chains below, sequenced in a study of radiotherapy plus CTLA-4 blockade in lung cancer. Repertoires were generated with immunoSEQ multiplex PCR, while TCRdb's copy carries only in-frame clones and drops some. This sample yields tens of thousands of clones, of which 75% to 85% are seen a single time; approximately 4.3% belongs to the top ten. This material consisted of peripheral blood, taken from a patient treated with radiotherapy plus ipilimumab. The receptors derive from a human donor with non-small cell lung cancer who had a partial response to radiotherapy plus ipilimumab.

This chain connects TRBV19 to TRBJ1-1; TRBD1 agrees at 8 bases. CDR3 size: 15 residues. After removal of 2 bases from V and 5 bases from J, the junction contained 7 bases not matched to a gene. Germline CDR1 LNHDA, CDR2 SQIVND (reference sequence). The CDR3 is CASSIQGARGTEAFF. For the CDR3, the DNA is TGTGCCAGTAGTATACAGGGGGCGCGAGGAACTGAAGCTTTCTTT.

The genes are TRBV7-2 and TRBJ2-3, with TRBD1 matching 10 bases. Germline V gene sequence: CDR1 SGHTA, CDR2 FQGNSA. J gave up 2 bases and V 5 bases, and 4 bases lay outside the gene matches. The CDR3 sequence is 15 residues long. CDR3 nucleotides: TGTGCCAGCAGCCCCGGGACAGGGGTCACAGATACGCAGTATTTT. It specifies CASSPGTGVTDTQYF. Full variable domain (missing parts from reference TRBV7-2 and TRBJ2-3): GAGVSQSPSNKVTEKGKDVELRCDPISGHTALYWYRQSLGQGLEFLIYFQGNSAPDKSGLPSDRFSAERTGGSVSTLTIQRTQQEDSAVYLCASSPGTGVTDTQYFGPGTRLTVL.

The chain carries TRBV10-1 and TRBJ2-3, with D possibly TRBD1 on 5 matching bases. Germline V CDR1 and CDR2: WNHNN, SYGVQD (reference sequence). The length of the CDR3 is 15 residues. The V gene lost 2 bases and the J gene lost 0 bases, with 9 bases spanning the gap. CDR3 amino acids: CASSEQGASTDTQYF. CDR3 in DNA: TGCGCCAGCAGTGAGCAGGGTGCTAGCACAGATACGCAGTATTTT.

The V and J genes are TRBV6-1 and TRBJ1-5; no clear D gene. This CDR3 has 11 residues. With 4 bases removed from V and 11 bases from J, the gap between germline ends came to 9 bases. Germline-derived CDR1 and CDR2 are MNHNS and SASEGT. The CDR3 DNA follows: TGTGCCAGCAGTGCCTCCTCGTCCCAGCATTTT. Translating it yields CASSASSSQHF.

The chain employs TRBV7-3 and TRBJ1-4; 12 bases are shared with TRBD1. Germline V gives CDR1 SGHTA, CDR2 FQGTGA. CDR3 size: 16 residues. V gave up 4 bases and J gave up 5 bases; unmatched junction bases: 5. CDR3 nucleotide sequence: TGTGCCAGCAGCTGGGGGACAGGGGGCGTGAATGAAAAACTGTTTTTT. It encodes CASSWGTGGVNEKLFF.

The chain combines TRBV23-1 with TRBJ2-7; no firm D call. TRBV23-1 counts as an open reading frame of uncertain function. CDR3 length: 14 residues. V shed 0 bases and J shed 4 bases, with 10 bases lying between them. CDR3 coding DNA: TGCGCCAGCAGTCAATCGGGTCGGAGATACGAGCAGTACTTC. Its protein product is CASSQSGRRYEQYF.

The chain links TRBV11-2 to TRBJ1-1, with D maybe TRBD1 (5 bases). V lost 5 bases to trimming and J lost 0 bases, with 10 bases between them. Germline V gives CDR1 SGHAT, CDR2 FQNNGV. The CDR3 has 14 residues. The chain's CDR3 is CASSPAGLNTEAFF. The DNA of the CDR3 is TGTGCCAGCAGCCCCGCGGGGCTGAACACTGAAGCTTTCTTT.

This clone was counted only a few times. The rearrangement uses TRBV7-2 and TRBJ1-2, with D maybe TRBD1 (6 bases). This CDR3 comprises 12 residues. Trimming stripped 5 bases from V and 7 bases from J, with 11 bases between. Germline V CDR1 and CDR2: SGHTA, FQGNSA. The CDR3 coding sequence is TGTGCCAGCAGCGAACAGGGTAGTGGCTACACCTTC. Protein: CASSEQGSGYTF. The full variable domain, rest sourced from reference TRBV7-2 and TRBJ1-2, is GAGVSQSPSNKVTEKGKDVELRCDPISGHTALYWYRQSLGQGLEFLIYFQGNSAPDKSGLPSDRFSAERTGGSVSTLTIQRTQQEDSAVYLCASSEQGSGYTFGSGTRLTVV.

The J gene is TRBJ2-2, the V gene TRBV9, with TRBD2 as a possible D gene (6 bases). CDR3 size: 13 residues. V lost 3 bases and J 6 bases, leaving 9 bases between the germline ends. Germline V gene data show CDR1 as SGDLS and CDR2 as YYNGEE. CDR3 nucleotides: TGTGCCAGCAGCGGATCGGGGGCCGGGGAGCTGTTTTTT. Amino acid sequence: CASSGSGAGELFF.

This clone occurred a few times. The rearrangement uses TRBV2 and TRBJ1-1, with TRBD1 matching 8 bases. Germline-derived CDR1 and CDR2 are SNHLY and FYNNEI. The CDR3 consists of 14 residues. V gave up 7 bases and J gave up 3 bases; unmatched junction bases: 7. CDR3: CASTTGGRDTEAFF. CDR3 nucleotides: TGTGCCAGCACAACAGGGGGGCGAGACACTGAAGCTTTCTTT.

V gene TRBV11-2 combines with J gene TRBJ2-7, with D maybe TRBD1 (5 bases). Germline V gives CDR1 SGHAT, CDR2 FQNNGV. V lost 3 bases to trimming and J lost 3 bases, with 9 bases between them. The CDR3 runs 13 residues. CDR3 sequence reads: CASSLSDSYEQYF. CDR3 nucleotide sequence: TGTGCCAGCAGCTTGTCCGACAGCTACGAGCAGTACTTC.

As DNA, the CDR3 is TGTGCCAGCAGCTCCGACCCGGGACAACAAGAGACCCAGTACTTC. It yields the protein CASSSDPGQQETQYF. This chain links TRBV9 with TRBJ2-5; tentative D call: TRBD1 (6 bases). Trimming stripped 4 bases from V and 2 bases from J, with 15 bases between. Germline V gene lookup returns CDR1 SGDLS and CDR2 YYNGEE. The CDR3 spans 15 residues. The complete variable domain, with remaining parts taken from reference TRBV9 and TRBJ2-5, reads DSGVTQTPKHLITATGQRVTLRCSPRSGDLSVYWYQQSLDQGLQFLIQYYNGEERAKGNILERFSAQQFPDLHSELNLSSLELGDSALYFCASSSDPGQQETQYFGPGTRLLVL.

This clone appeared a single time. The J gene is TRBJ2-1, the V gene TRBV5-6; the match to TRBD2 covers 8 bases. This CDR3 contains 16 residues. Trimming took 0 bases from V and 1 from J; bases not matched to a gene: 3. Germline V CDR1 and CDR2: SGHDT, YYEEEE. CDR3 DNA: TGTGCCAGCAGCTTGGCCGGGGGGGGGTCCTACAATGAGCAGTTCTTC. It translates to CASSLAGGGSYNEQFF.

V is TRBV5-6 and J is TRBJ2-7; maybe TRBD2 (6 bases). Germline V gene data show CDR1 as SGHDT and CDR2 as YYEEEE. V shed 3 bases and J shed 3 bases, with 10 bases lying between them. CDR3 size: 13 residues. The CDR3 spells CASSSGDVYEQYF. DNA for the CDR3: TGTGCCAGCAGCTCGGGGGACGTCTACGAGCAGTACTTC. Supplemented by reference TRBV5-6 and TRBJ2-7, the full variable domain reads DAGVTQSPTHLIKTRGQQVTLRCSPKSGHDTVSWYQQALGQGPQFIFQYYEEEERQRGNFPDRFSGHQFPNYSSELNVNALLLGDSALYLCASSSGDVYEQYFGPGTRLTVT.

The chain joins TRBV19 to TRBJ2-2, with D possibly being TRBD2 (7 bases). V lost 10 bases and J 7 bases, leaving 16 bases between the germline ends. The CDR3 length is 13 residues. In germline, CDR1 is LNHDA, CDR2 SQIVND (reference sequence). CDR3 nucleotides: TGTGCCACTCATAAGGGGGGGAGCGGGGAGCTGTTTTTT. It yields the protein CATHKGGSGELFF.

This clone occurred a few times. The chain employs TRBV4-1 and TRBJ2-1; TRBD1 agrees at 8 bases. The CDR3 is 15 residues long. V shed 1 base, J shed 10 bases, and the junction held 9 bases outside the gene matches. Germline CDR1 reads MGHRA; CDR2 reads YSYEKL. This CDR3 reads CASSQGFQGAREQFF. For the CDR3, the DNA is TGCGCCAGCAGCCAAGGGTTCCAGGGGGCAAGGGAGCAGTTCTTC.

This rearrangement joins TRBV5-5 to TRBJ2-7, with D possibly TRBD1 on 5 matching bases. The CDR3 has 15 amino acids. Deletions cut 3 bases from V and 3 bases from J, with 16 bases between. CDR1 and CDR2 (germline): SGHKS, YYEKEE (reference sequence). CDR3 region: CASSSNRGAGYEQYF. The CDR3 DNA follows: TGTGCCAGCAGCTCGAACCGTGGGGCCGGCTACGAGCAGTACTTC.

This sequence joins TRBV9 and TRBJ2-7; 7 nucleotides line up with TRBD2. This CDR3 contains 15 residues. V was clipped by 0 bases and J by 5 bases; unmatched bases: 8. Per the germline V gene, CDR1 is SGDLS and CDR2 is YYNGEE. In DNA, the CDR3 is TGTGCCAGCAGCGTAGGGGGGGGATGGGCTAACGAGCAGTACTTC. Its protein product is CASSVGGGWANEQYF.

The J gene is TRBJ1-1, the V gene TRBV7-6; no clear D gene. The CDR3 loop spans 15 amino acids. The V and J ends lost 1 base and 0 bases respectively, with 9 bases between them. Germline lookup yields CDR1 SGHVS and CDR2 FNYEAQ. The DNA of the CDR3 is TGTGCCAGCAGCTTAGACGGCAGGCTGAACACTGAAGCTTTCTTT. This encodes CASSLDGRLNTEAFF. The full variable domain, with the rest looked up from reference TRBV7-6 and TRBJ1-1, is GAGVSQSPRYKVTKRGQDVALRCDPISGHVSLYWYRQALGQGPEFLTYFNYEAQQDKSGLPNDRFSAERPEGSISTLTIQRTEQRDSAMYRCASSLDGRLNTEAFFGQGTRLTVV.